This entry is about one T cell receptor (beta chain). Only in-frame clones appear in the TCRdb table, and some are missing; sequencing was by immunoSEQ multiplex PCR. The sample yields 60,000 to 70,000 clones, 75% to 95% seen once. This entry is derived from a study of T cell changes during pregnancy in multiple sclerosis. The V end was cut by 3 bases, the J end by 4 bases, with 10 bases between. Germline loops: CDR1 ENHRY, CDR2 SYGVKD. This CDR3 contains 14 residues. The chain joins TRBV10-3 to TRBJ1-5, with a weak D call TRBD1 (5 bases). The clonotype originates from a female donor in good health, enrolled as a control in a pregnancy study. This specimen consisted of peripheral blood, obtained in the third trimester of pregnancy. The CDR3 spells CAISDGRVNQPQHF. CDR3 nucleotide sequence: TGTGCCATCAGTGATGGCAGGGTAAATCAGCCCCAGCATTTT.